The 23 T cell receptor beta chains listed next were all sequenced from one sample in a study of Ad26.COV2.S vaccination and SARS-CoV-2 variants. Repertoires were generated with immunoSEQ multiplex PCR, while TCRdb's copy carries only in-frame clones and drops some. Of about 390,000 clones listed, roughly 90% are singletons. Sample treatment: some 20 received Ad26.COV2.S at low or high dose, single or two shots; roughly five received placebo; per-sample allocation not given. Day 63 after the first vaccine or placebo injection was the time point for sampling. The source was peripheral blood, collected in a trial of Ad26.COV2.S vaccine versus placebo. These receptors originate from a person aged 18-65 years who received the Ad26.COV2.S COVID-19 vaccine or a placebo.

The rearrangement joins TRBV15 to TRBJ1-6; tentative D call: TRBD1 (6 bases). Per the germline V gene, CDR1 is LNHNV and CDR2 is YYDKDF (reference sequence). Trimming took off 2 bases at V and 7 bases at J, with 15 bases between the two ends. CDR3 size: 16 residues. The CDR3 DNA follows: TGTGCCACCAGCAGACGTCCACAGGGTGGGAATTCACCCCTCCACTTT. Its protein product is CATSRRPQGGNSPLHF.

The rearrangement uses TRBV18 and TRBJ1-5; D remains ambiguous. V shed 2 bases and J shed 9 bases, with 14 bases lying between them. The CDR3 has 14 amino acids. Per the germline V gene, CDR1 is KGHSH and CDR2 is LQKENI. CDR3 amino acids: CASSPGQWGSPQHF. CDR3 nucleotide sequence: TGTGCCAGCTCACCAGGCCAGTGGGGTTCGCCCCAGCATTTT.

The CDR3 DNA sequence: TGTGCCAGCTCACAGGGTGTCAGGAATCAGCCCCAGCATTTT. Protein sequence: CASSQGVRNQPQHF. The chain links TRBV18 to TRBJ1-5; D remains ambiguous. The V end lost 4 bases, the J end lost 4 bases, and 11 bases lay between the germline ends. Germline V gene data show CDR1 as KGHSH and CDR2 as LQKENI. The CDR3 extends over 14 amino acids.

This chain connects TRBV30 to TRBJ1-2, with 7 bases matching TRBD1. V gave up 3 bases and J gave up 5 bases; unmatched junction bases: 6. The CDR3 has 13 residues. CDR1 GTSNPN and CDR2 SVGIG come from the germline V gene (reference sequence). CDR3 residues: CAWSTGVGYGYTF. DNA of the CDR3: TGTGCCTGGAGCACAGGGGTGGGGTATGGCTACACCTTC. Complete variable domain (other parts from reference TRBV30 and TRBJ1-2): SQTIHQWPATLVQPVGSPLSLECTVEGTSNPNLYWYRQAAGRGLQLLFYSVGIGQISSEVPQNLSASRPQDRQFILSSKKLLLSDSGFYLCAWSTGVGYGYTFGSGTRLTVV.

In DNA, the CDR3 is TGTGCCAGCAGTTACGGCTATTGGGGGAATAATGAAAAACTGTTTTTT. Its protein is CASSYGYWGNNEKLFF. The chain joins TRBV6-2 or TRBV6-3 to TRBJ1-4; D may be TRBD1 (5 bases). V lost 2 bases and J 4 bases, leaving 14 bases between the germline ends. Germline values: CDR1 MNHEY, CDR2 SVGEGT. This CDR3 is built from 16 residues.

This sequence joins TRBV11-2 and TRBJ2-3, with D possibly TRBD1 on 5 matching bases. The CDR3 runs 15 residues. Germline assignment: CDR1 SGHAT and CDR2 FQNNGV. Deletions cut 3 bases from V and 2 bases from J, with 12 bases between. CDR3 DNA sequence: TGTGCCAGCAGCTTTTCGGCAGGGAACACAGATACGCAGTATTTT. Its protein product is CASSFSAGNTDTQYF.

This chain links TRBV9 with TRBJ2-5, with D unresolved. Trimming took off 3 bases at V and 4 bases at J, with 25 bases between the two ends. Germline values: CDR1 SGDLS, CDR2 YYNGEE. This CDR3 region has 18 residues. The CDR3 region is CASSEGFWADQSGETQYF. CDR3 DNA: TGTGCCAGCAGCGAGGGTTTCTGGGCCGATCAATCGGGAGAGACCCAGTACTTC. Based on the CDR3 plus reference TRBV9 and TRBJ2-5, the full variable domain is DSGVTQTPKHLITATGQRVTLRCSPRSGDLSVYWYQQSLDQGLQFLIQYYNGEERAKGNILERFSAQQFPDLHSELNLSSLELGDSALYFCASSEGFWADQSGETQYFGPGTRLLVL.

The chain couples TRBV5-1 to TRBJ2-7; 12 bases match TRBD1. CDR3 length: 15 residues. Germline loops: CDR1 SGHRS, CDR2 YFSETQ. J lost 7 bases, V lost 1 base, and 6 bases had no gene match. The CDR3 coding sequence is TGCGCCAGCAGCTTGTTGGGACAGGGGGCTGAAGAGCAGTACTTC. It yields the protein CASSLLGQGAEEQYF.

The rearrangement uses TRBV28 and TRBJ2-7, with 9 bases identical to TRBD1. Losses at the gene ends were 7 bases for V and 0 bases for J; bases not matched to a gene: 10. The length of the CDR3 is 16 residues. The germline V gene has CDR1 MDHEN and CDR2 SYDVKM. The CDR3 is CASIPSGTGSSYEQYF. The CDR3 bases are TGTGCCAGCATCCCAAGTGGGACAGGGAGCTCCTACGAGCAGTACTTC.

The gene calls are TRBV3-1 (or the pseudogene TRBV3-2) and TRBJ1-5; TRBD1 might be the D (5 bases). Between the trimmed V and J ends, which lost 1 base and 6 bases, there was a span of 13 bases. The CDR3 spans 15 residues. Germline assignment: CDR1 LGHDT and CDR2 YNNKEL (reference sequence). CDR3 coding DNA: TGTGCCAGCAGCCAAGGGCAGGGTGAACGTCAGCCCCAGCATTTT. It yields the protein CASSQGQGERQPQHF.

The chain joins TRBV14 to TRBJ2-7; D uncertain. The V end was cut by 0 bases, the J end by 5 bases, with 17 bases between. The CDR3 is 16 residues long. Germline CDR1 SGHDN, CDR2 FVKESK. CDR3 nucleotide sequence: TGTGCCAGCAGCCAAGATGGGCAGGCCATCTATCACGAGCAGTACTTC. Protein sequence: CASSQDGQAIYHEQYF.

The chain uses TRBV10-1 and TRBJ1-2; the D is unclear. CDR3 size: 17 residues. V was clipped by 2 bases and J by 8 bases, with 24 bases between them. CDR1 and CDR2 (germline): WNHNN, SYGVQD (reference sequence). The CDR3, as DNA: TGCGCCAGCAGTGAGGGGCAGCGCATAGTTTCTCTCTACGGCTACACCTTC. It encodes CASSEGQRIVSLYGYTF.

The chain uses TRBV6-1 and TRBJ2-3, with D maybe TRBD2 (6 bases). Trimming took 2 bases from V and 5 from J, leaving 14 bases between them. This CDR3 region has 15 residues. Germline V lookup: CDR1 MNHNS, CDR2 SASEGT. CDR3 sequence (DNA): TGTGCCAGCAGTGAACACCCCGGGGGTGGAGATACGCAGTATTTT. Protein sequence: CASSEHPGGGDTQYF.

This sequence joins TRBV3-1 (or the pseudogene TRBV3-2) and TRBJ2-2; tentative D call: TRBD2 (5 bases). Looked up from germline, CDR1 is LGHDT and CDR2 is YNNKEL (reference sequence). CDR3 length: 16 residues. V was shortened by 4 bases and J by 2 bases, with 14 bases between the two germline ends. CDR3 amino acids: CASSPFPDSNTGELFF. Written as DNA, the CDR3 is TGTGCCAGCAGCCCTTTCCCGGACTCAAACACCGGGGAGCTGTTTTTT.

J is TRBJ1-2 and V is TRBV4-3; 10 nucleotides match TRBD1. Germline loops: CDR1 LGHNA, CDR2 YSLEER. This CDR3 has 16 residues. V trimming: 0 bases; J trimming: 5 bases; junction bases outside the gene matches: 6. The chain's CDR3 is CASSQDRRGQGYGYTF. The DNA for the CDR3 is TGCGCCAGCAGCCAAGATAGGAGGGGACAGGGGTATGGCTACACCTTC.

V gene TRBV15 combines with J gene TRBJ2-1; the match to TRBD2 covers 7 bases. CDR3 length: 15 residues. The germline V gene encodes CDR1 LNHNV and CDR2 YYDKDF (reference sequence). V shed 8 bases and J 7 bases; nucleotides not matched to a gene: 14. For the CDR3, the DNA is TGTGCCACCCAGGGCGCAGCGGGGTGGGGGAATGAGCAGTTCTTC. This translates into CATQGAAGWGNEQFF.

The chain carries TRBV18 and TRBJ2-5; D remains unclear. This CDR3 spans 12 amino acids. Per germline, CDR1 KGHSH and CDR2 LQKENI. Between the trimmed V and J ends, which lost 6 bases and 4 bases, there was a span of 9 bases. The CDR3 reads CASSGYGETQYF. CDR3 DNA: TGTGCCAGCTCGGGATATGGAGAGACCCAGTACTTC.

This clone showed up just a few times. J is TRBJ1-1 and V is TRBV28; 9 bases fit TRBD1. Per germline, CDR1 MDHEN and CDR2 SYDVKM. CDR3 length: 16 residues. V lost 2 bases and J lost 1; bases outside the gene matches: 5. In DNA form, the CDR3 reads TGTGCCAGCAGTTTAGCAGGGACAGGGCCGAACACTGAAGCTTTCTTT. It specifies CASSLAGTGPNTEAFF.

The rearrangement joins TRBV4-1 to TRBJ2-3, with TRBD1 matching over 8 bases. V lost 0 bases and J lost 3; bases outside the gene matches: 8. Per the germline V gene, CDR1 is MGHRA and CDR2 is YSYEKL. The CDR3 extends over 17 amino acids. The chain's CDR3 is CASSQEGTGHYTDTQYF. CDR3 DNA sequence: TGCGCCAGCAGCCAAGAGGGGACAGGCCATTATACAGATACGCAGTATTTT.

CDR3 protein: CAWKEGTGVSPLHF. The CDR3, as DNA: TGTGCCTGGAAGGAGGGGACAGGGGTTTCACCCCTCCACTTT. This chain joins TRBV30 and TRBJ1-6, with TRBD1 identical over 10 bases. The CDR3 is 14 amino acids. Germline CDR1 reads GTSNPN; CDR2 reads SVGIG (reference sequence). The ends lost 4 bases at V and 9 bases at J; junction bases unmatched: 6.

This clone was detected a few times. The chain links TRBV12-3 or TRBV12-4 to TRBJ1-2; TRBD1 agrees at 8 bases. The CDR3 covers 13 residues. Unmatched junction bases numbered 6, after V lost 6 bases and J lost 6 bases. This CDR3 reads CASRKDRVNGYTF. CDR3 nucleotide sequence: TGTGCCAGCAGGAAGGACAGGGTAAATGGCTACACCTTC.

The chain uses TRBV30 and TRBJ1-5; D gene uncertain. V was trimmed by 0 bases and J by 7 bases, leaving 10 bases between them. The CDR3 covers 13 residues. Germline V gene sequence: CDR1 GTSNPN, CDR2 SVGIG (reference sequence). CDR3: CAWSVWDGQPQHF. The DNA of the CDR3 is TGTGCCTGGAGTGTATGGGATGGCCAGCCCCAGCATTTT.

The chain uses TRBV5-8 and TRBJ1-2; TRBD1 is a possible D gene (5 bases). This CDR3 spans 17 amino acids. Trimming cost V 1 base and J 3 bases, with 19 bases left between them. Germline CDR1 is SGHTS and CDR2 is YDEGEE. CDR3 sequence (DNA): TGTGCCAGCAGCTTGATTCCAGGGCGGAGTTCCGACTATGGCTACACCTTC. This encodes CASSLIPGRSSDYGYTF.